This TCR beta chain was documented in a study of persistence of HIV-infected CD4 T cells. Turning to this clone: The antigen is undetermined.

Anti-CD3/anti-CD28 beads served as a nonspecific positive control stimulus. CD4+ T cells upregulating both CD40 ligand and CD69 were sorted as responding cells. The CDR3 is 15 amino acids. V was cut by 9 bases and J by 5 bases, with 23 bases left in between. Germline V gives CDR1 MDHEN, CDR2 SYDVKM. This was the immunoSEQ version 4 assay in survey mode. Profiled with immunoSEQ multiplex PCR; TCRdb holds only in-frame clones, not every one. Among 35,000 to 55,000 clones, approximately 88% were seen once, and the ten largest hold approximately 1%. This chain uses TRBV28 with TRBJ2-7; D may be TRBD1 (6 bases). This specimen was CD4+ T cells sorted from PBMCs after approximately 19-hour stimulation, taken from a patient who received antiretroviral therapy. This TCR was sampled from an adult man with HIV who was CMV-seropositive. The CDR3 DNA reads TGTGCCAGTGGGGGCCAGGAACAGGGCGGACACGAGCAGTACTTC. Residues: CASGGQEQGGHEQYF.